The rows below give T cell receptor beta chains drawn from one sample of a study of blood T cell repertoires in COVID-19. Sequenced by immunoSEQ multiplex PCR; TCRdb stores in-frame clones only, minus some. The sample lists about 70,000 clones, more than 75% occurring once. The sample consisted of peripheral blood. The receptors stem from a human donor in a cohort sampled during active COVID-19. Each CDR3 is given without its conserved first and last residue. Each record gives: D gene, V gene, CDR3 length, J gene, CDR3 protein. The D gene is left open where the match is weak.

d_call: NA
v_call: TRBV30
cdr3_length: 11
j_call: TRBJ1-5
cdr3_aa: AWSEQGGQPQH

d_call: NA
v_call: TRBV11-3
cdr3_length: 11
j_call: TRBJ2-3
cdr3_aa: ASSSKIGYTQY

d_call: NA
v_call: TRBV19
cdr3_length: 8
j_call: TRBJ2-1
cdr3_aa: ASSSGEQF

d_call: NA
v_call: TRBV30
cdr3_length: 11
j_call: TRBJ1-1
cdr3_aa: AWRREKNTEAF

d_call: TRBD1
v_call: TRBV5-8
cdr3_length: 12
j_call: TRBJ1-4
cdr3_aa: ASGRQGRYEKLF

d_call: NA
v_call: TRBV11-2
cdr3_length: 14
j_call: TRBJ2-7
cdr3_aa: ASSPGTLGSSYEQY

d_call: TRBD2
v_call: TRBV3-1/TRBV3-2
cdr3_length: 15
j_call: TRBJ2-5
cdr3_aa: ASSQGVSAGIQETQY

d_call: TRBD1
v_call: TRBV19
cdr3_length: 12
j_call: TRBJ1-5
cdr3_aa: DPGDRGLNQPQH

d_call: NA
v_call: TRBV5-1
cdr3_length: 9
j_call: TRBJ2-5
cdr3_aa: ASSLGGTQY

d_call: NA
v_call: TRBV20-1
cdr3_length: 9
j_call: TRBJ2-1
cdr3_aa: SRTIYNEQF

d_call: NA
v_call: TRBV7-9
cdr3_length: 14
j_call: TRBJ2-3
cdr3_aa: ASSLYSRGRTDTQY

d_call: TRBD1
v_call: TRBV6-1
cdr3_length: 14
j_call: TRBJ1-5
cdr3_aa: ASSEALGQVNQPQH

d_call: TRBD2
v_call: TRBV19
cdr3_length: 12
j_call: TRBJ2-1
cdr3_aa: ASMKREGEGEQF

d_call: TRBD1
v_call: TRBV7-2
cdr3_length: 12
j_call: TRBJ2-7
cdr3_aa: ASSFTGASYEQY

d_call: NA
v_call: TRBV30
cdr3_length: 13
j_call: TRBJ1-5
cdr3_aa: AWSGDSYPNQPQH

d_call: TRBD2
v_call: TRBV7-6
cdr3_length: 15
j_call: TRBJ2-3
cdr3_aa: ASSLGYGRAGADTQY

d_call: NA
v_call: TRBV6-1
cdr3_length: 13
j_call: TRBJ2-5
cdr3_aa: ASSEQGNFQETQY

d_call: TRBD2
v_call: TRBV11-2
cdr3_length: 12
j_call: TRBJ2-7
cdr3_aa: ASTPTASGYEQY

d_call: TRBD1
v_call: TRBV6-7
cdr3_length: 15
j_call: TRBJ1-2
cdr3_aa: ASSTSRDRQTNYGYT

d_call: TRBD1
v_call: TRBV7-8
cdr3_length: 14
j_call: TRBJ1-1
cdr3_aa: ASSLRAGGGWTEAF

d_call: TRBD1
v_call: TRBV7-9
cdr3_length: 11
j_call: TRBJ1-5
cdr3_aa: ASSFLQGQPQH

d_call: TRBD1
v_call: TRBV15
cdr3_length: 13
j_call: TRBJ1-6
cdr3_aa: ATSVPGTGSSPLH

d_call: NA
v_call: TRBV10-1
cdr3_length: 13
j_call: TRBJ2-1
cdr3_aa: ASSVGLGVHNEQF

d_call: TRBD2
v_call: TRBV11-2
cdr3_length: 17
j_call: TRBJ2-1
cdr3_aa: ASSQTDRLGGRMGNEQF

d_call: NA
v_call: TRBV12-3/TRBV12-4
cdr3_length: 10
j_call: TRBJ2-7
cdr3_aa: ASSAQRYEQY

d_call: TRBD1
v_call: TRBV25-1
cdr3_length: 13
j_call: TRBJ1-1
cdr3_aa: ASSEFRGAHTEAF

d_call: TRBD1
v_call: TRBV5-4
cdr3_length: 12
j_call: TRBJ2-7
cdr3_aa: ASSFKAGGYEQY

d_call: NA
v_call: TRBV3-1/TRBV3-2
cdr3_length: 14
j_call: TRBJ2-4
cdr3_aa: ASSRPPVGDKNIQY

d_call: NA
v_call: TRBV6-2/TRBV6-3
cdr3_length: 13
j_call: TRBJ2-7
cdr3_aa: ASRPGQYLWGEQY

d_call: NA
v_call: TRBV25-1
cdr3_length: 7
j_call: TRBJ1-4
cdr3_aa: ASNEKLF

d_call: NA
v_call: TRBV5-1
cdr3_length: 14
j_call: TRBJ1-1
cdr3_aa: ASSFSVAGLNTEAF

d_call: NA
v_call: TRBV14
cdr3_length: 9
j_call: TRBJ2-6
cdr3_aa: ASSQSDVLT

d_call: TRBD1
v_call: TRBV6-6
cdr3_length: 14
j_call: TRBJ2-3
cdr3_aa: ASSVDRDRGTDTQY

d_call: TRBD2
v_call: TRBV9
cdr3_length: 13
j_call: TRBJ2-5
cdr3_aa: ASSPGLAGAVTQY

d_call: TRBD2
v_call: TRBV19
cdr3_length: 11
j_call: TRBJ2-7
cdr3_aa: ATSGREFSEQY

d_call: NA
v_call: TRBV6-5
cdr3_length: 12
j_call: TRBJ1-2
cdr3_aa: ASSYREYNYGYT

d_call: NA
v_call: TRBV18
cdr3_length: 17
j_call: TRBJ2-4
cdr3_aa: ASSPPLGAGRLAKNIQY

d_call: NA
v_call: TRBV7-2
cdr3_length: 11
j_call: TRBJ2-7
cdr3_aa: ASSLTSSYEQY

d_call: NA
v_call: TRBV2
cdr3_length: 13
j_call: TRBJ2-6
cdr3_aa: ASSEGHPGANVLT

d_call: TRBD1
v_call: TRBV3-1/TRBV3-2
cdr3_length: 13
j_call: TRBJ1-1
cdr3_aa: ASSQQTGPGTEAF

d_call: NA
v_call: TRBV24-1
cdr3_length: 12
j_call: TRBJ2-3
cdr3_aa: ATMGSASTDTQY

d_call: NA
v_call: TRBV2
cdr3_length: 14
j_call: TRBJ2-5
cdr3_aa: ASSGGRGGKQETQY